This T cell receptor (beta chain) derives from a study of T cells in Graves' hyperthyroidism and ophthalmopathy (dated by TCRdb to between 2018 and 2021). Turning to the overall study: Peripheral blood samples were taken at the time of initial diagnosis, prior to any treatment. To identify distinguishing TCR V-J signatures, a discovery cohort of about a hundred patients was used, comprising 40 to 45 with Graves' ophthalmopathy and around 60 with stable Graves' hyperthyroidism. An independent validation cohort of 18 to 20 hyperthyroidism patients and 17 patients who later progressed to ophthalmopathy tested prospective prediction of ophthalmopathy. The roughly 100 discovery patients were randomly divided into training and test sets at a 7:3 ratio. In about 6 Graves' hyperthyroidism patients, the study also compared T-cell repertoires from thyroid tissue with T-cell repertoires from blood. Once sampling was done, hyperthyroidism patients were given methimazole at a starting dose of 30 mg daily, whereas ophthalmopathy patients were given high-dose intravenous methylprednisolone. TCR Vbeta CDR3 sequencing of 120 to 150 peripheral blood samples (fewer than 45 ophthalmopathy, over 70 hyperthyroidism and around 17 progressor patients) is reported in the paper. Broad study findings and their caveats: During validation, the model predicted progression to ophthalmopathy a median of around 7 months ahead of onset, with roughly 65% sensitivity and 72% to 85% specificity. In cross-validation, a model built on a 13 V-J signature told ophthalmopathy apart from stable hyperthyroidism with 87.88% sensitivity and 81% to 82% specificity, and in testing the same model reached 80%/75%. Most expanded thyroid clonotypes (frequency above 0.001) were also detected in blood, suggesting blood repertoires may reflect thyroid immune responses. Sample size was not statistically predetermined, and investigators were not blinded to group allocation.

As concerns this clonotype: No cognate antigen has been identified for it. Base qualities are missing; no much larger clone stands one base away.

Reading from cysteine to phenylalanine, the CDR3 counts 14 amino acids. The only DNA kept is the CDR3, 42 bases in frame from the first base. The germline ends are 12 bases apart after V is trimmed by 6 bases and J by 0 bases. As encoded in the germline V gene (reference sequence), CDR1 is LGHDT while CDR2 is YNNKEL. The TCR beta CDR3 regions were amplified from RNA transcripts. For the first round of RT-PCR on the TCR CDR3, the HTBI primer set was used together with the Qiagen OneStep RT-PCR kit. The libraries were constructed in a second round of multiplex PCR and then size-selected and purified. Sequencing of the libraries was done on an Illumina HiSeq2000 using paired-end 100 bp reads. The authors processed their data as follows. Raw data were processed with SOAPnuke, discarding reads with adapters, uncalled bases, mean Phred below 15, or no exact constant-primer or identifier match. COPE v1.2.5 was used to merge the high-quality paired reads, and each unique nucleotide sequence was defined as a clonotype. Clonotypes were aligned to IMGT TRBV, TRBD and TRBJ reference segments using MiTCR v1.1. The analysis was restricted to V-J combinations with a frequency above 0.0001, which together covered 99.2% of the repertoires. The TCS score was defined as the ratio of F50 (clonal expansion) to E x V (chaos), calculated using BLOSUM62-based TCRdist between CDR3 peptides within each V-J. Welch's t-statistics and random forest reduced around 510 V-J features to roughly 13, which were used in a naive Bayes classifier (R e1071). The Morisita-Horn index was used to measure how similar the thyroid and blood repertoires were. TCRdb handled the public reads itself, with Q25 trimming in fastp and clone calling in MiXCR, and kept productive beta chains. CDR3 protein duplicates are merged, each entry listing the most common genes and DNA. The V and J calls, along with clone size, are taken from TCRdb and not from the paper's own processing. Within this sample are about 610,000 distinct CDR3 sequences, with about 14% of them counted one time only. The ten biggest clones cover about 3.9% of the sample.

Moderately to severely active disease, a Clinical Activity Score of at least 3, a NOSPECS grade of at least 4, and a duration under 3 months were present in ophthalmopathy patients. Patients with uncontrolled infections, other autoimmune diseases, pregnancy or lactation were excluded. Diagnoses relied on clinical symptoms, serum thyroxine and TRAb, thyroid ultrasound and orbital computed tomography. Ficoll-Paque density gradient centrifugation was used to isolate PBMCs from around 10 ml of fresh peripheral blood. Trizol reagent was used to extract total RNA, and RNA quality was then checked on an Agilent 2100 Bioanalyzer.

Sequencing was carried out using blood. This TCR came from a middle-aged woman with Graves' ophthalmopathy. The chain employs TRBV3-1 and TRBJ2-7; a tentative D match to TRBD1 spans 5 bases. In nucleotide form, the sequence is TGTGCCAGCAGGTCGACAGCCCGCTCCTACGAGCAGTACTTC. The resulting protein is CASRSTARSYEQYF.